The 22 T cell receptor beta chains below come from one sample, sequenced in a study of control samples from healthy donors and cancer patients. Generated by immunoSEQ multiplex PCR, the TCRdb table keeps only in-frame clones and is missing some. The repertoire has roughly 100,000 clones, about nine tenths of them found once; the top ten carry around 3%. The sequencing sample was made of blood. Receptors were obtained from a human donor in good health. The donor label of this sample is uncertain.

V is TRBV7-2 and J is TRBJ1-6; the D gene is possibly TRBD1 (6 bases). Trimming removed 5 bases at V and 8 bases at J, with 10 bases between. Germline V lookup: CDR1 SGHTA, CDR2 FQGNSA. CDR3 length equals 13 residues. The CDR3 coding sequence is TGTGCCAGCAGCCTCCGACAGGATTCACCCCTCCACTTT. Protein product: CASSLRQDSPLHF.

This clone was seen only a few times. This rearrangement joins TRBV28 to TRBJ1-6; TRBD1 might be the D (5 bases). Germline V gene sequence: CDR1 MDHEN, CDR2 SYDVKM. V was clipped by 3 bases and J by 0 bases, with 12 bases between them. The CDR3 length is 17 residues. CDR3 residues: CASSLGEGSSYNSPLHF. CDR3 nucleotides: TGTGCCAGCAGTTTGGGGGAGGGGAGCTCCTATAATTCACCCCTCCACTTT. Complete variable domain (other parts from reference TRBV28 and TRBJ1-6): DVKVTQSSRYLVKRTGEKVFLECVQDMDHENMFWYRQDPGLGLRLIYFSYDVKMKEKGDIPEGYSVSREKKERFSLILESASTNQTSMYLCASSLGEGSSYNSPLHFGNGTRLTVT.

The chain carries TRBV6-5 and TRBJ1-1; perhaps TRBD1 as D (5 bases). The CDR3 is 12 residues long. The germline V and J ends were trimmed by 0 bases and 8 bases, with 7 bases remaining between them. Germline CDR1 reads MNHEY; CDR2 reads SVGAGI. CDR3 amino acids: CASSYSGREAFF. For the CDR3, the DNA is TGTGCCAGCAGTTACTCGGGACGGGAAGCTTTCTTT.

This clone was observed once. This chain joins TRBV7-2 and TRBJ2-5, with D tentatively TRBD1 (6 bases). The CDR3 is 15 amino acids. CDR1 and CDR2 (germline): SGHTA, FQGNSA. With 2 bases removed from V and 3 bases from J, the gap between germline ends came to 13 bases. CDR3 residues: CASSLMGAVEETQYF. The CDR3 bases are TGTGCCAGCAGCTTAATGGGGGCAGTCGAAGAGACCCAGTACTTC.

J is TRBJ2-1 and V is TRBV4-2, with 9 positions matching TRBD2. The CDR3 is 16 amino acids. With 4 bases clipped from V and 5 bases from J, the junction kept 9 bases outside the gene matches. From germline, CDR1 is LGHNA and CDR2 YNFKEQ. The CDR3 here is CASSLSGGSLHNEQFF. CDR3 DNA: TGTGCCAGCAGCCTTAGCGGGGGTTCATTACACAATGAGCAGTTCTTC.

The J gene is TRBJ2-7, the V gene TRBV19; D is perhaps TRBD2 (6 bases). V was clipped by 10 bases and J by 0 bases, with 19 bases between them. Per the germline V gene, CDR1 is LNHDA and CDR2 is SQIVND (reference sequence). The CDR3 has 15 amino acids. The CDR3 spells CATTARRGSSYEQYF. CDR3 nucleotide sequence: TGTGCCACTACAGCTCGGAGGGGAAGCTCCTACGAGCAGTACTTC.

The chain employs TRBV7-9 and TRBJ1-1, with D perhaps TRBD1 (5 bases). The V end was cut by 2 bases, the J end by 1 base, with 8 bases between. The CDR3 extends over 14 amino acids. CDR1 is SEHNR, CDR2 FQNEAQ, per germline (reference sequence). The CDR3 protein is CASSLTGANTEAFF. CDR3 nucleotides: TGTGCCAGCAGCTTAACAGGAGCGAACACTGAAGCTTTCTTT.

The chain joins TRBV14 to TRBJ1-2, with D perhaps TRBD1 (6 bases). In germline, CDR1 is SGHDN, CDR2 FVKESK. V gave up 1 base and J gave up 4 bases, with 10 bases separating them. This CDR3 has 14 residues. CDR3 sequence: CASSQAGAAYGYTF. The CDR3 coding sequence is TGTGCCAGCAGCCAAGCAGGGGCGGCCTATGGCTACACCTTC.

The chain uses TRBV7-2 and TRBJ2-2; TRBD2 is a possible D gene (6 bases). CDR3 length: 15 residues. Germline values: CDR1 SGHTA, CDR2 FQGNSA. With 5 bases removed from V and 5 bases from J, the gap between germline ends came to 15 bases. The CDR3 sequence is CASSTDQGGTGELFF. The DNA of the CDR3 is TGTGCCAGCAGCACAGACCAGGGAGGTACCGGGGAGCTGTTTTTT. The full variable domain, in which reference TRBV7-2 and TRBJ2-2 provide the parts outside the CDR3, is GAGVSQSPSNKVTEKGKDVELRCDPISGHTALYWYRQSLGQGLEFLIYFQGNSAPDKSGLPSDRFSAERTGGSVSTLTIQRTQQEDSAVYLCASSTDQGGTGELFFGEGSRLTVL.

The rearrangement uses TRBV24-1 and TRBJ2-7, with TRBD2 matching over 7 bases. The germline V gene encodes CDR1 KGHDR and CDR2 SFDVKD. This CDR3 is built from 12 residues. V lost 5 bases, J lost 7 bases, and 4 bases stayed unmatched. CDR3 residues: CATSVPGGEQYF. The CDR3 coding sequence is TGTGCCACCAGTGTTCCGGGGGGAGAGCAGTACTTC.

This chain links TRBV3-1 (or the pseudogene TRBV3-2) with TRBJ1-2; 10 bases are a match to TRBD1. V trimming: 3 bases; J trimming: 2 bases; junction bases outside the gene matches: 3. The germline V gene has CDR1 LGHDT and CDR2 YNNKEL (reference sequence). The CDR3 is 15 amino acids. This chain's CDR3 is CASSQTGQGNYGYTF. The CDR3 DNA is TGTGCCAGCAGCCAGACGGGACAGGGGAACTATGGCTACACCTTC.

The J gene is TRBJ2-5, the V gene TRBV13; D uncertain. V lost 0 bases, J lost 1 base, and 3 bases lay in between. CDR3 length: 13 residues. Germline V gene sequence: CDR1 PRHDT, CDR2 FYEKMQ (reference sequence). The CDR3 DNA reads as TGTGCCAGCAGCTTAGGTCTCCAAGAGACCCAGTACTTC. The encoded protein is CASSLGLQETQYF.

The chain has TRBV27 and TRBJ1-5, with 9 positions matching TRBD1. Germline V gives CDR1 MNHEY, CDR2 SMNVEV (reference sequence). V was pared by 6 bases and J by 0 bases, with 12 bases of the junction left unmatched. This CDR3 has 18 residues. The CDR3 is CASSPRGDRGNSNQPQHF. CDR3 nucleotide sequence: TGTGCCAGCAGCCCCAGGGGCGACAGGGGGAATAGCAATCAGCCCCAGCATTTT.

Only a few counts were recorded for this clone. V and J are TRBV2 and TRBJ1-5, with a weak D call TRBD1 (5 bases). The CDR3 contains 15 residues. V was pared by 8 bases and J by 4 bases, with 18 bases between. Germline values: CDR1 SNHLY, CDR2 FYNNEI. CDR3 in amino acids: CASRDGHTPNQPQHF. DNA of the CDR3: TGTGCCAGCCGGGACGGTCACACCCCTAATCAGCCCCAGCATTTT.

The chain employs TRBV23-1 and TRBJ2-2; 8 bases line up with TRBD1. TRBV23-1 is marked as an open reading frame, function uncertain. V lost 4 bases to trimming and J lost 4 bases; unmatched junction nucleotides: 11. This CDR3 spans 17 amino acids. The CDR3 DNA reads TGCGCCAGCAGTCGTCTGCCGGGACAGGAAACCACCGGGGAGCTGTTTTTT. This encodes CASSRLPGQETTGELFF.

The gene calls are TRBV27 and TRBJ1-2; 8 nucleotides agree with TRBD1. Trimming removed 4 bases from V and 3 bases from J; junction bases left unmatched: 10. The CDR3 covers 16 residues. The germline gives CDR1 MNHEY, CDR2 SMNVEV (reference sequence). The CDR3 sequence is CASSSLLTGDDYGYTF. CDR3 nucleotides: TGTGCCAGCAGTTCGCTTCTGACAGGGGATGACTATGGCTACACCTTC.

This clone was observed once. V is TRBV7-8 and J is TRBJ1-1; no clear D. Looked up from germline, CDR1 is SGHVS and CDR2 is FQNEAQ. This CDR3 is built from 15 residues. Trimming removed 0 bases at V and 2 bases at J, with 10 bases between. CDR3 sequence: CASSLAPSSNTEAFF. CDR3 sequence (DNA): TGTGCCAGCAGCTTAGCCCCTTCATCCAACACTGAAGCTTTCTTT.

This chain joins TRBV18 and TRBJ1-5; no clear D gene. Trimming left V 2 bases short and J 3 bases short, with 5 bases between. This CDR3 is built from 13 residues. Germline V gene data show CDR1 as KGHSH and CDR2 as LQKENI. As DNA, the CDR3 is TGTGCCAGCTCACCATTCGACAATCAGCCCCAGCATTTT. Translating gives CASSPFDNQPQHF.

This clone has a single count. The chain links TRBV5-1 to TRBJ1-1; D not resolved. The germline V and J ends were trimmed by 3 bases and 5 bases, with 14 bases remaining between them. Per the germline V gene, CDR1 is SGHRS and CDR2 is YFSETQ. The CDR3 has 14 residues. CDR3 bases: TGCGCCAGCAGCTCTCTGGTTGGGCAGACTGAAGCTTTCTTT. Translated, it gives CASSSLVGQTEAFF.

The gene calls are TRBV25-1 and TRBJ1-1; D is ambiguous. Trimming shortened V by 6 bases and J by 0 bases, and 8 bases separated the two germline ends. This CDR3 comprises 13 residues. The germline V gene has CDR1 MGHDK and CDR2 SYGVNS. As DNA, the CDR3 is TGTGCCAGCAGGCAGGACTTGAACACTGAAGCTTTCTTT. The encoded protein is CASRQDLNTEAFF.

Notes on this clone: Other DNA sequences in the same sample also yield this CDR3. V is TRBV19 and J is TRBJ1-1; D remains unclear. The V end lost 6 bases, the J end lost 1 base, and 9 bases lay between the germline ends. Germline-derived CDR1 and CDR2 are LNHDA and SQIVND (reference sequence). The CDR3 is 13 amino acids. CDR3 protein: CASSLTRNTEAFF. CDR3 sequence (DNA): TGTGCCAGTAGCCTTACAAGGAACACTGAAGCTTTCTTT.

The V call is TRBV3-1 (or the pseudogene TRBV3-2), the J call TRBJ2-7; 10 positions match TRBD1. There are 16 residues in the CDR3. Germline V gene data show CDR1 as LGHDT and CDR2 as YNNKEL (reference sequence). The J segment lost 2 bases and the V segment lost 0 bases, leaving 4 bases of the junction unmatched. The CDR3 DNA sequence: TGTGCCAGCAGCCAAGATGGGGGACAGGGGACCTACGAGCAGTACGTC. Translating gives CASSQDGGQGTYEQYV.